A single T cell receptor beta chain is shown here with its context. Trimming pared 0 bases from V and 6 bases from J, leaving 11 bases between. The V gene's germline CDR1 is SGDLS and CDR2 YYNGEE. The CDR3 extends over 14 amino acids. This sample was included in a study of breast tumors, draining lymph nodes, adjacent tissues. Axillary draining lymph nodes of breast cancer patients supplied the node samples. TCRdb used MiXCR to reprocess the multiplex PCR reads, holding one entry per CDR3 protein. The sample carries 200,000 to 300,000 distinct CDR3 sequences, 30% recorded once. The gene calls are TRBV9 and TRBJ2-3; D is uncertain. The sequenced sample consisted of axillary lymph node tissue. This clonotype was obtained from a female donor with breast cancer. Some clones in this sample may be carry-over from other donors' samples. CDR3 sequence: CASSVEGTGDTQYF. The CDR3 nucleotides are TGTGCCAGCAGCGTAGAGGGCACCGGGGATACGCAGTATTTT.